Listed below are T cell receptor beta chains from one sample, sequenced in a study of T cell responses to AZD1222 COVID-19 vaccine. The table came from immunoSEQ multiplex PCR; TCRdb's copy has only in-frame clones and leaves some out. The data hold 200,000 or so clones, with 90% to 95% observed a single time. The source was peripheral blood, collected 28 days after the second AZD1222 dose. Receptors originate from an adult who received the AZD1222 COVID-19 vaccine. Both conserved end residues are part of each CDR3. Each record gives: J gene, D gene, V gene, clone size, CDR3 protein, CDR3 DNA. The D gene is left open where the match is weak. A clone size is listed for some rows: how often the clone was seen (once, few, many), or a class if it is expanded.

j_call: TRBJ2-1
d_call: TRBD1
v_call: TRBV11-1
clone_size: .
cdr3_aa: CASSPQGARNEQFF
cdr3_nt: TGTGCCAGCAGCCCACAGGGGGCGAGGAATGAGCAGTTCTTC

j_call: TRBJ2-1
d_call: TRBD2
v_call: TRBV29-1
clone_size: once
cdr3_aa: CSVEGERGYNEQFF
cdr3_nt: TGCAGCGTTGAAGGGGAGCGGGGGTACAATGAGCAGTTCTTC

j_call: TRBJ2-7
d_call: .
v_call: TRBV7-3
clone_size: .
cdr3_aa: CASSLSGGNSYEQYF
cdr3_nt: TGTGCCAGCAGCTTAAGCGGGGGCAACTCCTACGAGCAGTACTTC

j_call: TRBJ1-5
d_call: .
v_call: TRBV7-8
clone_size: .
cdr3_aa: CASSPGQLYSNQPQHF
cdr3_nt: TGTGCCAGCAGCCCCGGACAGCTTTATAGCAATCAGCCCCAGCATTTT

j_call: TRBJ1-5
d_call: TRBD1
v_call: TRBV7-9
clone_size: once
cdr3_aa: CASSKGALSNQPQHF
cdr3_nt: TGTGCCAGCTCTAAGGGGGCTCTAAGCAATCAGCCCCAGCATTTT

j_call: TRBJ2-1
d_call: .
v_call: TRBV2
clone_size: .
cdr3_aa: CASSEAGLTRGFF
cdr3_nt: TGTGCCAGCAGTGAAGCGGGTCTCACCCGCGGGTTCTTC

j_call: TRBJ2-1
d_call: .
v_call: TRBV7-3
clone_size: .
cdr3_aa: CASSSRQVHPNEQFF
cdr3_nt: TGTGCCAGCAGCTCCCGACAGGTTCACCCCAATGAGCAGTTCTTC

j_call: TRBJ2-2
d_call: .
v_call: TRBV7-3
clone_size: .
cdr3_aa: CASSWPGARTGELFF
cdr3_nt: TGTGCCAGCAGCTGGCCCGGGGCCCGCACCGGGGAGCTGTTTTTT

j_call: TRBJ2-1
d_call: .
v_call: TRBV18
clone_size: .
cdr3_aa: CASSPSASAVNEQFF
cdr3_nt: TGTGCCAGCTCACCCTCTGCGTCGGCAGTGAATGAGCAGTTCTTC

j_call: TRBJ1-5
d_call: .
v_call: TRBV4-1
clone_size: .
cdr3_aa: CASSQRLNKGQPQHF
cdr3_nt: TGCGCCAGCAGCCAACGACTAAATAAAGGTCAGCCCCAGCATTTT

j_call: TRBJ1-3
d_call: .
v_call: TRBV9
clone_size: .
cdr3_aa: CASSPTQSSGNTIYF
cdr3_nt: TGTGCCAGCAGCCCTACACAGAGCTCTGGAAACACCATATATTTT

j_call: TRBJ1-3
d_call: .
v_call: TRBV15
clone_size: .
cdr3_aa: CATSGKWAVGNTIYF
cdr3_nt: TGTGCCACCAGCGGCAAGTGGGCGGTTGGAAACACCATATATTTT

j_call: TRBJ1-2
d_call: TRBD1
v_call: TRBV9
clone_size: .
cdr3_aa: CASSVALGTEYGYTF
cdr3_nt: TGTGCCAGCAGCGTAGCCCTCGGGACAGAGTATGGCTACACCTTC

j_call: TRBJ2-1
d_call: TRBD2
v_call: TRBV10-1
clone_size: .
cdr3_aa: CASSDLLAGGRDEQFF
cdr3_nt: TGCGCCAGCAGTGACCTACTAGCGGGGGGCCGGGATGAGCAGTTCTTC

j_call: TRBJ1-5
d_call: TRBD1
v_call: TRBV4-2
clone_size: .
cdr3_aa: CASSQATGDYDQPQHF
cdr3_nt: TGTGCCAGCAGCCAAGCGACAGGGGATTATGATCAGCCCCAGCATTTT

j_call: TRBJ1-2
d_call: .
v_call: TRBV6-5
clone_size: .
cdr3_aa: CASSYGGTSTF
cdr3_nt: TGTGCCAGCAGTTACGGAGGGACTAGCACCTTC

j_call: TRBJ1-5
d_call: .
v_call: TRBV18
clone_size: .
cdr3_aa: CASSPARDNQPQHF
cdr3_nt: TGTGCCAGCTCACCAGCACGGGATAATCAGCCCCAGCATTTT

j_call: TRBJ1-1
d_call: .
v_call: TRBV7-9
clone_size: few
cdr3_aa: CASIRKGGNTEAFF
cdr3_nt: TGTGCCAGCATCCGAAAAGGGGGGAACACTGAAGCTTTCTTT

j_call: TRBJ1-1
d_call: .
v_call: TRBV28
clone_size: once
cdr3_aa: CASSLEGRRNTEAFF
cdr3_nt: TGTGCCAGCAGTCTGGAGGGGCGGCGGAACACTGAAGCTTTCTTT

j_call: TRBJ1-2
d_call: .
v_call: TRBV3-1/TRBV3-2
clone_size: .
cdr3_aa: CASSYGARGYTF
cdr3_nt: TGTGCCAGCTCCTACGGGGCGCGTGGCTACACCTTC

j_call: TRBJ1-6
d_call: .
v_call: TRBV6-5
clone_size: .
cdr3_aa: CASSYWNRLDSPLHF
cdr3_nt: TGTGCCAGCAGTTACTGGAACCGATTGGACTCACCCCTCCACTTT

j_call: TRBJ2-1
d_call: TRBD2
v_call: TRBV2
clone_size: .
cdr3_aa: CASMRGGSLNEQFF
cdr3_nt: TGTGCCAGCATGCGGGGGGGCTCGCTAAATGAGCAGTTCTTC

j_call: TRBJ2-2
d_call: TRBD1
v_call: TRBV11-3
clone_size: .
cdr3_aa: CASGLQGPGELFF
cdr3_nt: TGTGCCAGCGGATTACAGGGGCCCGGGGAGCTGTTTTTT

j_call: TRBJ1-1
d_call: .
v_call: TRBV3-1/TRBV3-2
clone_size: .
cdr3_aa: CASSQPTRGGSSEAFF
cdr3_nt: TGTGCCAGCAGCCAGCCGACCAGGGGAGGCTCCTCTGAAGCTTTCTTT

j_call: TRBJ1-1
d_call: .
v_call: TRBV9
clone_size: .
cdr3_aa: CASNPAVAPTEAFF
cdr3_nt: TGTGCCAGCAACCCCGCCGTGGCGCCCACTGAAGCTTTCTTT

j_call: TRBJ1-5
d_call: TRBD1
v_call: TRBV20-1
clone_size: .
cdr3_aa: CSASRGQVGGFSNQPQHF
cdr3_nt: TGCAGTGCTAGTCGAGGTCAGGTAGGGGGCTTTAGCAATCAGCCCCAGCATTTT

j_call: TRBJ1-6
d_call: .
v_call: TRBV7-9
clone_size: .
cdr3_aa: CASSLEGPLHF
cdr3_nt: TGTGCCAGCAGCTTAGAGGGCCCCCTCCACTTT

j_call: TRBJ1-4
d_call: .
v_call: TRBV29-1
clone_size: .
cdr3_aa: CSAAQGGEKLFF
cdr3_nt: TGCAGCGCAGCACAGGGCGGGGAAAAACTGTTTTTT

j_call: TRBJ1-6
d_call: .
v_call: TRBV6-5
clone_size: .
cdr3_aa: CASSYSQSSYNSPLHF
cdr3_nt: TGTGCCAGCAGTTACTCGCAGAGCTCCTATAATTCACCCCTCCACTTT

j_call: TRBJ2-3
d_call: TRBD2
v_call: TRBV6-5
clone_size: .
cdr3_aa: CATIAGGTDTQYF
cdr3_nt: TGTGCCACCATAGCGGGGGGTACAGATACGCAGTATTTT

j_call: TRBJ1-1
d_call: .
v_call: TRBV19
clone_size: .
cdr3_aa: CACGYTEAFF
cdr3_nt: TGTGCCTGCGGGTACACTGAAGCTTTCTTT

j_call: TRBJ2-2
d_call: .
v_call: TRBV7-7
clone_size: .
cdr3_aa: CASSLAPGQNTGELFF
cdr3_nt: TGTGCCAGCAGCTTAGCCCCAGGACAGAACACCGGGGAGCTGTTTTTT

j_call: TRBJ1-2
d_call: .
v_call: TRBV6-4
clone_size: .
cdr3_aa: CASSTLDAYYGYTF
cdr3_nt: TGTGCCAGCAGTACCCTGGACGCCTATTATGGCTACACCTTC

j_call: TRBJ2-5
d_call: .
v_call: TRBV25-1
clone_size: .
cdr3_aa: CASSEGGARETQYF
cdr3_nt: TGTGCCAGCAGTGAAGGGGGGGCCAGAGAGACCCAGTACTTC

j_call: TRBJ1-5
d_call: TRBD1
v_call: TRBV18
clone_size: once
cdr3_aa: CASSPLSLNAGGQPQHF
cdr3_nt: TGTGCCAGCTCACCACTTAGTCTGAACGCAGGGGGTCAGCCCCAGCATTTT

j_call: TRBJ2-3
d_call: TRBD2
v_call: TRBV7-2
clone_size: .
cdr3_aa: CASREASGSTDTQYF
cdr3_nt: TGTGCCAGCAGGGAGGCTAGCGGGTCAACAGATACGCAGTATTTT

j_call: TRBJ1-1
d_call: TRBD1
v_call: TRBV25-1
clone_size: .
cdr3_aa: CASSLGTGARTEAFF
cdr3_nt: TGTGCCAGTAGCCTAGGGACAGGGGCGCGGACTGAAGCTTTCTTT

j_call: TRBJ1-2
d_call: .
v_call: TRBV2
clone_size: .
cdr3_aa: CASSEWDYGYTF
cdr3_nt: TGTGCCAGCAGTGAATGGGACTATGGCTACACCTTC

j_call: TRBJ1-2
d_call: .
v_call: TRBV5-1
clone_size: .
cdr3_aa: CASSLGDGNYGYTF
cdr3_nt: TGCGCCAGCAGCTTGGGGGACGGCAACTATGGCTACACCTTC

j_call: TRBJ1-1
d_call: .
v_call: TRBV9
clone_size: .
cdr3_aa: CASSVGDTEAFF
cdr3_nt: TGTGCCAGCAGCGTAGGGGACACTGAAGCTTTCTTT

j_call: TRBJ1-1
d_call: .
v_call: TRBV5-4
clone_size: .
cdr3_aa: CASRLTGVNTEAFF
cdr3_nt: TGTGCCAGCAGACTTACTGGAGTGAACACTGAAGCTTTCTTT